What follows are 6 T cell receptor beta chains derived from one specimen sequenced in a study of immune evolution from preneoplasia to lung adenocarcinoma. Sequencing was performed with immunoSEQ multiplex PCR; in TCRdb, only in-frame clones are kept and a portion is missing. Of several thousand clones in the sample, roughly 77% were seen once. Material: FFPE lung adenocarcinoma in situ tissue. The receptors here all came from a person between 65 and 79 years old with lung adenocarcinoma.

The chain has TRBV30 and TRBJ2-2, with D perhaps matching TRBD2 (6 bases). There are 14 residues in the CDR3. V dropped 5 bases and J dropped 5 bases, with 15 bases sitting between them. Germline V CDR1 and CDR2: GTSNPN, SVGIG (reference sequence). The CDR3 protein is CAWGGGGRTGELFF. CDR3 DNA sequence: TGTGCCTGGGGCGGCGGAGGGCGGACCGGGGAGCTGTTTTTT.

This sequence joins TRBV6-1 and TRBJ2-7; D is ambiguous. The CDR3 spans 15 residues. With 4 bases removed from V and 0 bases from J, the gap between germline ends came to 13 bases. Germline loops: CDR1 MNHNS, CDR2 SASEGT. The CDR3 loop is CASSVDPLSSYEQYF. Written as DNA, the CDR3 is TGTGCCAGCAGTGTGGATCCGTTGAGCTCCTACGAGCAGTACTTC.

This CDR3 reads CASSMQGTDYGYTF. CDR3 DNA: TGCGCCAGCAGCATGCAGGGTACGGACTATGGCTACACCTTC. V gene TRBV5-1 combines with J gene TRBJ1-2, with D tentatively TRBD1 (5 bases). CDR1 and CDR2 from the germline V gene are SGHRS and YFSETQ. The CDR3 has 14 residues. Trimming took off 4 bases at V and 3 bases at J, with 13 bases between the two ends.

The chain joins TRBV5-4 to TRBJ2-3; 8 positions match TRBD2. Germline CDR1 is SGHNT and CDR2 is YYREEE (reference sequence). With V trimmed by 4 bases and J by 1 base, 5 bases remained unmatched. The CDR3 covers 15 residues. The CDR3 sequence: CASSPASGRTDTQYF. The CDR3 region has the DNA TGTGCCAGCAGCCCGGCTAGCGGGCGCACAGATACGCAGTATTTT.

The genes are TRBV6-6 and TRBJ2-2, with 7 nucleotides matching TRBD1. CDR3 length equals 14 residues. Germline V gene lookup returns CDR1 MNHNY and CDR2 SVGAGI (reference sequence). The V gene end was trimmed by 6 bases and the J gene end by 2 bases; junction bases not matched to a gene: 3. Here the CDR3 DNA reads TGTGCCAGCAGAGGGGACAGTAACACCGGGGAGCTGTTTTTT. It yields the protein CASRGDSNTGELFF.

Only one count was recorded for this clone. This chain uses TRBV6-6 with TRBJ1-1, with a tentative D call TRBD1 (6 bases). CDR1 is MNHNY, CDR2 SVGAGI, per germline (reference sequence). This CDR3 contains 12 residues. V lost 6 bases, J lost 8 bases, and 13 bases lay in between. Here the CDR3 reads CASRLKGGEAFF. CDR3 sequence (DNA): TGTGCCAGCAGACTCAAGGGGGGGGAAGCTTTCTTT.